Listed here are 8 T cell receptor beta chains from one sample, sequenced in a study of blood T cell repertoires in COVID-19. Sequencing was performed with immunoSEQ multiplex PCR; in TCRdb, only in-frame clones are kept and a portion is missing. The table has around 75,000 clones, 90% seen once. Material for sequencing was peripheral blood. These receptors originate from a man aged 45-60 years with acute or convalescent COVID-19.

The chain employs TRBV6-2 or TRBV6-3 and TRBJ2-7; D ambiguous. The CDR3 runs 12 residues. Germline V CDR1 and CDR2: MNHEY, SVGEGT. Trimming took 4 bases from V and 0 from J, leaving 4 bases between them. CDR3 bases: TGTGCCAGCAGTTTAGCCTCCTACGAGCAGTACTTC. This gives the protein CASSLASYEQYF.

The chain has TRBV27 and TRBJ2-1, with D uncertain. The ends were cut back, 0 bases at V and 4 bases at J, with 7 bases in the middle. Germline V CDR1 and CDR2: MNHEY, SMNVEV (reference sequence). This CDR3 contains 14 residues. The CDR3 nucleotides read TGTGCCAGCAGTTTATCCCGCACTTACAATGAGCAGTTCTTC. This translates into CASSLSRTYNEQFF.

The chain joins TRBV10-3 to TRBJ2-7, with 10 nucleotides matching TRBD2. The CDR3 has 13 residues. Trimming removed 7 bases from V and 3 bases from J; junction bases left unmatched: 3. CDR1 and CDR2 (germline): ENHRY, SYGVKD. CDR3 loop: CAINIAGGYEQYF. In DNA, the CDR3 is TGTGCCATCAACATAGCGGGAGGCTACGAGCAGTACTTC.

This clone was seen just once. This chain links TRBV27 with TRBJ2-5; D remains ambiguous. The CDR3 has 11 amino acids. CDR1 is MNHEY and CDR2 is SMNVEV in the germline V gene (reference sequence). The ends were cut back, 8 bases at V and 0 bases at J, with 4 bases in the middle. For the CDR3, the DNA is TGTGCCAGCCTCCACCAAGAGACCCAGTACTTC. Translating it yields CASLHQETQYF.

This sequence joins TRBV6-2 or TRBV6-3 and TRBJ2-4; 7 bases agree with TRBD2. From germline, CDR1 is MNHEY and CDR2 SVGEGT. Unmatched junction bases numbered 6, after V lost 3 bases and J lost 7 bases. CDR3 length equals 14 residues. CDR3 protein: CASSYSMGGNIQYF. The CDR3 DNA is TGTGCCAGCAGTTATTCGATGGGGGGGAACATTCAGTACTTC.

This clone has a single count. The chain is built from TRBV21-1 and TRBJ2-5; TRBD2, the table's D call, lacks a check against the DNA. TRBV21-1 is recorded as a pseudogene. The CDR3 extends over 14 amino acids. The CDR3 sequence is CASSYLEEGKTQYF. DNA of the CDR3: TGTGCCAGCAGCTATTTGGAGGAGGGAAAGACCCAGTACTTC.

This chain joins TRBV18 and TRBJ1-1; weak D call: TRBD1 (5 bases). The CDR3 is 15 amino acids. V shed 3 bases and J shed 5 bases, with 16 bases lying between them. Per the germline V gene, CDR1 is KGHSH and CDR2 is LQKENI. DNA of the CDR3: TGTGCCAGCTCACCGCAAAGGATCGGGGGTACTGAAGCTTTCTTT. Translation: CASSPQRIGGTEAFF.

The V gene is TRBV7-2, the J gene TRBJ2-7; 10 bases are shared with TRBD1. Germline V lookup: CDR1 SGHTA, CDR2 FQGNSA. The CDR3 is 14 residues long. With 4 bases clipped from V and 2 bases from J, the junction kept 2 bases outside the gene matches. The chain's CDR3 is CASSSGQGPYEQYF. The CDR3 DNA reads TGTGCCAGCAGCTCGGGACAGGGGCCCTACGAGCAGTACTTC.